This entry describes one T cell receptor beta chain. This specimen belongs to a study of identical twins. From the 5' RACE reads, TCRdb called clonotypes with MiXCR, one entry per CDR3 protein. The sample yields hundreds of thousands of distinct CDR3 sequences, 18% seen once. Germline CDR1 is MNHEY and CDR2 is SVGAGI. The CDR3 sequence is 15 residues long. V shed 4 bases and J shed 1 base, with 13 bases lying between them. These data also formed part of another study, on T cells expressing NK-cell markers.

This receptor was obtained from a woman aged 18 to 35 in good health. The sample was PBMCs. The chain couples TRBV6-5 to TRBJ2-5; D may be TRBD1 (7 bases). This chain's CDR3 is CASSSQGGAQETQYF. The CDR3 DNA reads TGTGCCAGCAGTTCCCAGGGGGGAGCCCAAGAGACCCAGTACTTC.